Listed below are T cell receptor beta chains from one sample, sequenced in a study of cytomegalovirus exposure and HLA in healthy donors. Measured with immunoSEQ multiplex PCR; TCRdb has only the in-frame clones, and not every one. The sample holds more than 200,000 clones, roughly 82% seen once. The sequencing input was PBMCs. The receptors shown here come from a man aged 35-49 years in good health and CMV-seropositive. Each CDR3 is given with its conserved first and last residue. D genes are given only for firm matches. Size values are once, few and many counts, or a class for expanded clones, and some rows have none.

>NA|TRBJ1-1|TRBV19|NA
TGTGCCAGTAGTGCGGCTTTGTTAGGGAACACTGAAGCTTTCTTT
CASSAALLGNTEAFF
>NA|TRBJ1-2|TRBV15|NA
TGTGCCACCAGCAGAGATGGTACGGGGGATTATGGCTACACCTTC
CATSRDGTGDYGYTF
>NA|TRBJ1-4|TRBV10-1|NA
TGCGCCAGCAGTGATCAGGGGAGGGGTGAAAAACTGTTTTTT
CASSDQGRGEKLFF
>NA|TRBJ1-1|TRBV18|TRBD1
TGTGCCAGCTCACCCGACAGGGCCCACACTGAAGCTTTCTTT
CASSPDRAHTEAFF
>NA|TRBJ1-1|TRBV14|NA
TGTGCCAGCAGCCTCAGCGCGCACACTGAAGCTTTCTTT
CASSLSAHTEAFF
>few|TRBJ1-2|TRBV10-2|NA
TGCGCCAGCAGTGGCACGCAGGCCAGCTATGGCTACACCTTC
CASSGTQASYGYTF
>NA|TRBJ1-2|TRBV27|NA
TGTGCCAGCAGTAAAACAGCCACCTATGGCTACACCTTC
CASSKTATYGYTF
>NA|TRBJ1-4|TRBV30|NA
TGTGCCTGGAGTGTAGGACAATCAACTAATGAAAAACTGTTTTTT
CAWSVGQSTNEKLFF
>NA|TRBJ2-7|TRBV6-1|TRBD2
TGTGCCAGCAGTCCGACTAGCGCCTCCTACGAGCAGTACTTC
CASSPTSASYEQYF
>NA|TRBJ2-2|TRBV29-1|TRBD1
TGCAGCGCCGCAGGACAGGGGCTCGGGGAGCTGTTTTTT
CSAAGQGLGELFF
>NA|TRBJ2-7|TRBV10-1|TRBD1
TGCGCCAGCAGTGCGGGACAGGGCTACGAGCAGTACTTC
CASSAGQGYEQYF
>NA|TRBJ1-2|TRBV6-5|NA
TGTGCCAGCGGCAGTTTTCATAACTATGGCTACACCTTC
CASGSFHNYGYTF
>NA|TRBJ2-5|TRBV7-7|TRBD1
TGTGCCAGCAGCGAACAGGGGACCCCGCAAGAGACCCAGTACTTC
CASSEQGTPQETQYF
>NA|TRBJ1-2|TRBV5-8|NA
TGTGCCAGCAGCTGGGGAGGGTCGGAAGGCTACACCTTC
CASSWGGSEGYTF
>NA|TRBJ2-1|TRBV2|TRBD2
TGTGCCAGCAGTGTCGAGCGGGAGGGCCCAGCCCGCAATGAGCAGTTCTTC
CASSVEREGPARNEQFF
>NA|TRBJ2-1|TRBV29-1|TRBD1
TGCAGCGTCTTACAGGGGAAGGGGAACAATGAGCAGTTCTTC
CSVLQGKGNNEQFF
>NA|TRBJ2-4|TRBV5-1|NA
TGCGCCAGCAGCTTGGACAGGGCCAAAAACATTCAGTACTTC
CASSLDRAKNIQYF
>once|TRBJ1-3|TRBV9|TRBD1
TGTGCCAGCAGCTCGGACAGGGGGATTTCTCCTGGAAACACCATATATTTT
CASSSDRGISPGNTIYF
>NA|TRBJ1-3|TRBV9|NA
TGTGCCAGCAGCGTGGGCAGGGCTGGAAACACCATATATTTT
CASSVGRAGNTIYF
>NA|TRBJ1-1|TRBV7-2|NA
TGTGCCAGCAGGCGGGCCCCTCTAAACACTGAAGCTTTCTTT
CASRRAPLNTEAFF
>NA|TRBJ2-1|TRBV13|TRBD2
TGTGCCAGCAGCTTAGTACGGAGTCTGAGTCTAGCGGGAAGCTCCTACAATGAGCAGTTCTTC
CASSLVRSLSLAGSSYNEQFF
>NA|TRBJ2-1|TRBV6-5|NA
TGTGCCAGCAGTTACAGGACTTACAATGAGCAGTTCTTC
CASSYRTYNEQFF
>NA|TRBJ2-2|TRBV27|NA
TGTGCCAGCAGTTTTGGGACTGGGACCGGGGAGCTGTTTTTT
CASSFGTGTGELFF
>NA|TRBJ1-1|TRBV6-1|NA
TGTGCCAGCAGTGCCAGGGAAGCCGCAATGAACACTGAAGCTTTCTTT
CASSAREAAMNTEAFF
>NA|TRBJ2-7|TRBV7-3|TRBD2
TGTGCCAGCAGTCGTACTAGCGGGGGTTTCTACGAGCAGTACTTC
CASSRTSGGFYEQYF
>NA|TRBJ2-3|TRBV7-7|TRBD1
TGTGCCAGCAGCCCGACAGGGGGCGCAGATACGCAGTATTTT
CASSPTGGADTQYF
>NA|TRBJ1-5|TRBV11-2|TRBD1
TGTGCCAGCAGCTTCGGACAGGGAACGAATCAGCCCCAGCATTTT
CASSFGQGTNQPQHF
>NA|TRBJ2-1|TRBV7-2|NA
TGTGCCAGCAGCCCGGACGGGGGCTCCTACAATGAGCAGTTCTTC
CASSPDGGSYNEQFF
>once|TRBJ2-1|TRBV4-1|TRBD1
TGCGCCAGCAGCCGCACCGGGACAGGGGGCAATGAGCAGTTCTTC
CASSRTGTGGNEQFF
>few|TRBJ2-7|TRBV11-2|NA
TGTGCCAGCACCACTTATCGGGCGGGGCAGGGTAACTACGAGCAGTACTTC
CASTTYRAGQGNYEQYF
>NA|TRBJ2-7|TRBV5-1|TRBD2
TGCGCCAGCAGCTCGGGACTAGCACCCTACGAGCAGTACTTC
CASSSGLAPYEQYF
>NA|TRBJ1-2|TRBV19|TRBD1
TGTGCCAGTAGCAGGACAGGGCACTATGGCTACACCTTC
CASSRTGHYGYTF
>NA|TRBJ1-1|TRBV7-3|NA
TGTGCCAGCAGCTTAACGAGGGACACTGAAGCTTTCTTT
CASSLTRDTEAFF
>NA|TRBJ1-4|TRBV5-5|NA
TGTGCCAGCAGCTTGCTTGGGCTCCCAGGTGAAAAACTGTTTTTT
CASSLLGLPGEKLFF
>NA|TRBJ2-1|TRBV7-2|TRBD2
TGTGCCAGCAGCCTCCTAGCGGGAGGGCCTGTTGATGAGCAGTTCTTC
CASSLLAGGPVDEQFF
>NA|TRBJ1-2|TRBV2|NA
TGTGCCAGCAGTGGGCAAACCTATGGCTACACCTTC
CASSGQTYGYTF
>NA|TRBJ1-1|TRBV15|TRBD1
TGTGCCACCCGTCGAGCAGGGGGCTCGAACACTGAAGCTTTCTTT
CATRRAGGSNTEAFF
>once|TRBJ2-3|TRBV11-3|TRBD2
TGTGCCAGCAGCTCCTACCAGCGGGATGGAACAGATACGCAGTATTTT
CASSSYQRDGTDTQYF
>NA|TRBJ1-1|TRBV6-5|NA
TGTGCCAGCAGTTACTCGGCCTACAGGGTGAACACTGAAGCTTTCTTT
CASSYSAYRVNTEAFF
>NA|TRBJ2-7|TRBV11-2|NA
TGTGCCAGCAGTTTTTTTACAGGGTCAGGTTACGAGCAGTACTTC
CASSFFTGSGYEQYF
>NA|TRBJ1-2|TRBV7-9|NA
TGTGCCAGCAGCTTAGACGGACAGTTCTATGGCTACACCTTC
CASSLDGQFYGYTF